These 20 T cell receptor beta chains were sequenced from one sample in a study of cytomegalovirus exposure and HLA in healthy donors. Vbeta (60) and Jbeta (13) primers were used in the PCR. Data came from immunoSEQ multiplex PCR; TCRdb stores just in-frame clones and leaves some out. The table records 200,000 or so clones, roughly 87% of them present only once. Source material: PBMCs. The receptor set was obtained from a girl under three years old in good health and CMV-seronegative.

The V and J genes are TRBV27 and TRBJ1-1; 9 bases map to TRBD1. From germline, CDR1 is MNHEY and CDR2 SMNVEV (reference sequence). The CDR3 loop spans 16 amino acids. V lost 4 bases, J lost 3 bases, and 9 bases stayed unmatched. The CDR3 is CASSSFPGTGHTEAFF. CDR3 nucleotides: TGTGCCAGCAGTTCCTTTCCCGGGACAGGGCACACTGAAGCTTTCTTT.

As regards this clone: This same CDR3 is encoded by further DNA sequences in the sample. The chain employs TRBV5-4 and TRBJ2-7, with TRBD2 as a possible D gene (6 bases). Germline lookup yields CDR1 SGHNT and CDR2 YYREEE (reference sequence). The CDR3 runs 14 residues. Trimming left V 5 bases short and J 4 bases short, with 16 bases between. The CDR3: CASSAGTSGYEQYF. CDR3 bases: TGTGCCAGCAGTGCTGGGACTTCGGGTTACGAGCAGTACTTC.

This chain connects TRBV2 to TRBJ1-2; 8 bases fit TRBD1. The V gene end was trimmed by 5 bases and the J gene end by 8 bases; junction bases not matched to a gene: 16. CDR1 and CDR2 (germline): SNHLY, FYNNEI. The CDR3 has 16 amino acids. CDR3 amino acids: CASSIKRTGRSSGYTF. CDR3 nucleotides: TGTGCCAGCAGTATTAAGAGGACAGGGCGCTCGTCCGGCTACACCTTC.

The J gene is TRBJ2-1, the V gene TRBV2; perhaps TRBD1 as D (5 bases). From germline, CDR1 is SNHLY and CDR2 FYNNEI. V shed 2 bases and J shed 9 bases, with 8 bases lying between them. This CDR3 is built from 12 residues. Here the CDR3 reads CASSETRAEQFF. In DNA form, the CDR3 reads TGTGCCAGCAGTGAAACCAGGGCTGAGCAGTTCTTC.

The chain links TRBV5-4 to TRBJ1-6; D gene uncertain. The germline V gene encodes CDR1 SGHNT and CDR2 YYREEE (reference sequence). This CDR3 has 12 amino acids. The V end was cut by 6 bases, the J end by 9 bases, with 10 bases between. The CDR3 reads CASMSVGSPLHF. The DNA of the CDR3 is TGTGCCAGCATGAGCGTTGGTTCACCCCTCCACTTT.

This clone is a singleton in its sample. The chain joins TRBV19 to TRBJ2-4; D perhaps matches TRBD1 (6 bases). V was clipped by 1 base and J by 8 bases, with 12 bases between them. Germline V gene sequence: CDR1 LNHDA, CDR2 SQIVND (reference sequence). This CDR3 contains 14 residues. CDR3 DNA sequence: TGTGCCAGTAGTATAGGCAGGGGTGGGTACATTCAGTACTTC. It encodes CASSIGRGGYIQYF. Drawing the rest from reference TRBV19 and TRBJ2-4, the complete variable domain is DGGITQSPKYLFRKEGQNVTLSCEQNLNHDAMYWYRQDPGQGLRLIYYSQIVNDFQKGDIAEGYSVSREKKESFPLTVTSAQKNPTAFYLCASSIGRGGYIQYFGAGTRLSVL.

The rearrangement joins TRBV6-1 to TRBJ2-2; D perhaps matches TRBD1 (5 bases). Germline V lookup: CDR1 MNHNS, CDR2 SASEGT. V lost 3 bases, J lost 5 bases, and 10 bases lay in between. The CDR3 sequence is 14 residues long. In DNA form, the CDR3 reads TGTGCCAGCAGTGAGCGGAAGGGGACCGGGGAGCTGTTTTTT. It encodes CASSERKGTGELFF.

The rearrangement joins TRBV19 to TRBJ2-2; tentatively, D is TRBD2 (6 bases). Deletions cut 5 bases from V and 5 bases from J, with 15 bases between. This CDR3 has 15 amino acids. CDR1 is LNHDA, CDR2 SQIVND, per germline (reference sequence). CDR3 bases: TGTGCCAGTAGTCCTCCGGGGGTTGATACCGGGGAGCTGTTTTTT. Its protein is CASSPPGVDTGELFF.

This clone was observed a single time. The chain uses TRBV9 and TRBJ1-1; D gene ambiguous. CDR3 size: 13 residues. Looked up from germline, CDR1 is SGDLS and CDR2 is YYNGEE. The V gene lost 0 bases and the J gene lost 4 bases, with 7 bases spanning the gap. CDR3 residues: CASSVGAPTEAFF. The CDR3 DNA is TGTGCCAGCAGCGTAGGAGCCCCCACTGAAGCTTTCTTT.

The chain joins TRBV15 to TRBJ1-4; the D gene is possibly TRBD1 (5 bases). This CDR3 is 15 amino acids long. Germline lookup yields CDR1 LNHNV and CDR2 YYDKDF (reference sequence). V shed 0 bases and J shed 4 bases, with 9 bases lying between them. The CDR3 sequence: CATSRDPQGNEKLFF. The CDR3, as DNA: TGTGCCACCAGCAGAGATCCCCAGGGTAATGAAAAACTGTTTTTT.

This clone was seen a single time. The chain joins TRBV7-9 to TRBJ1-2, with 9 bases that match TRBD1. J was trimmed by 5 bases and V by 4 bases; bases with no gene match: 17. The CDR3 runs to 18 residues. Germline CDR1 SEHNR, CDR2 FQNEAQ (reference sequence). The CDR3 region is CASSWDGQGRFGGYGYTF. CDR3 nucleotide sequence: TGTGCCAGCAGCTGGGACGGACAGGGGAGATTCGGAGGATATGGCTACACCTTC.

The rearrangement links TRBV6-5 to TRBJ2-2; tentatively, D is TRBD1 (5 bases). V shed 6 bases and J shed 4 bases, with 15 bases lying between them. Germline V gives CDR1 MNHEY, CDR2 SVGAGI. The CDR3 length is 15 residues. The CDR3 sequence: CASRGRAGATGELFF. The CDR3, as DNA: TGTGCCAGCAGAGGCAGGGCTGGGGCCACCGGGGAGCTGTTTTTT.

The chain recombines TRBV7-2 with TRBJ2-2; 8 bases are a match to TRBD1. Germline CDR1 SGHTA, CDR2 FQGNSA. V dropped 5 bases and J dropped 3; count of bases not matched to a gene: 5. The length of the CDR3 is 15 residues. CDR3 sequence reads: CASSRQGSDTGELFF. The CDR3 DNA reads TGTGCCAGCAGCCGACAGGGGTCAGACACCGGGGAGCTGTTTTTT.

V is TRBV6-6 and J is TRBJ2-7; 10 bases match TRBD1. Germline V gene sequence: CDR1 MNHNY, CDR2 SVGAGI (reference sequence). V trimming: 0 bases; J trimming: 5 bases; junction bases outside the gene matches: 7. The CDR3 totals 16 residues. In DNA form, the CDR3 reads TGTGCCAGCAGTTACTCATCAGGACAGGGGGGCCACGAGCAGTACTTC. Translation: CASSYSSGQGGHEQYF.

The chain couples TRBV7-9 to TRBJ1-5; TRBD1 agrees at 7 bases. Germline CDR1 is SEHNR and CDR2 is FQNEAQ (reference sequence). There are 13 residues in the CDR3. The V segment lost 5 bases and the J segment 2 bases; nucleotides outside the gene matches: 0. In nucleotides, the CDR3 is TGTGCCAGCAGCGACAGGGGCAATCAGCCCCAGCATTTT. Its translation is CASSDRGNQPQHF.

J is TRBJ1-2 and V is TRBV29-1; tentative D call: TRBD1 (5 bases). The V gene's germline CDR1 is SQVTM and CDR2 ANQGSEA. This CDR3 is built from 13 residues. The V and J ends lost 4 bases and 4 bases respectively, with 13 bases between them. CDR3 amino acids: CSVGGRMTYGYTF. The CDR3 region has the DNA TGCAGCGTTGGGGGCAGGATGACCTATGGCTACACCTTC.

This chain joins TRBV7-2 and TRBJ2-7, with D possibly matching TRBD1 (6 bases). The CDR3 has 16 amino acids. V shed 2 bases and J shed 3 bases, with 17 bases lying between them. Germline V CDR1 and CDR2: SGHTA, FQGNSA. CDR3 in DNA: TGTGCCAGCAGCTTATCTCCTGACGACAGGTTCTACGAGCAGTACTTC. Amino acids: CASSLSPDDRFYEQYF.

The V gene is TRBV27, the J gene TRBJ2-7, with D unclear. This CDR3 is built from 13 residues. Trimming removed 6 bases from V and 3 bases from J, with 12 bases in between. The germline gives CDR1 MNHEY, CDR2 SMNVEV (reference sequence). Here the CDR3 reads CASRPDSFYEQYF. CDR3 bases: TGTGCCAGCAGACCCGACTCGTTCTACGAGCAGTACTTC.

The chain uses TRBV6-5 and TRBJ2-3; 7 bases fit TRBD2. V shed 6 bases, J shed 0 bases, and the junction held 6 bases outside the gene matches. This CDR3 contains 15 residues. Germline V CDR1 and CDR2: MNHEY, SVGAGI. Written as DNA, the CDR3 is TGTGCCAGCAGCAGAGCGGGGATCAGCACAGATACGCAGTATTTT. Translating gives CASSRAGISTDTQYF.

This sequence joins TRBV6-5 and TRBJ1-6, with 11 positions matching TRBD1. V lost 4 bases, J lost 4 bases, and 3 bases stayed unmatched. The CDR3 has 16 residues. The germline V gene has CDR1 MNHEY and CDR2 SVGAGI. In nucleotides, the CDR3 is TGTGCCAGCAGTTGGGGGACAGGGGGGTATAATTCACCCCTCCACTTT. Translating gives CASSWGTGGYNSPLHF.